At least ten counts were recorded for the clone carrying this T cell receptor beta chain. The observed sequence ends 3 residues before the CDR3 terminus, with the missing tail filled in from the germline J gene. Deletions cut 2 bases from V and 1 base from J, with 5 bases between. This CDR3 has 14 residues. CDR1 and CDR2 (germline): SEHNR, FQNEAQ (reference sequence). The entry originates in a study of T cell clonality in common variable immunodeficiency. Assay: immunoSEQ multiplex PCR; the TCRdb copy retains only in-frame clones and omits some. The table lists approximately 45,000 clones, with no singletons.

This TCR came from a person between 18 and 75 years old in good health. V usage is TRBV7-9 and J usage is TRBJ2-2; D is unresolved. The sample was peripheral blood mononuclear cells. The CDR3 bases that were read are TGTGCCAGCAGCTTAAAAGGGAACACCGGGGAG. It is translated as CASSLKGNTGE. The full CDR3 sequence reads CASSLKGNTGELFF.